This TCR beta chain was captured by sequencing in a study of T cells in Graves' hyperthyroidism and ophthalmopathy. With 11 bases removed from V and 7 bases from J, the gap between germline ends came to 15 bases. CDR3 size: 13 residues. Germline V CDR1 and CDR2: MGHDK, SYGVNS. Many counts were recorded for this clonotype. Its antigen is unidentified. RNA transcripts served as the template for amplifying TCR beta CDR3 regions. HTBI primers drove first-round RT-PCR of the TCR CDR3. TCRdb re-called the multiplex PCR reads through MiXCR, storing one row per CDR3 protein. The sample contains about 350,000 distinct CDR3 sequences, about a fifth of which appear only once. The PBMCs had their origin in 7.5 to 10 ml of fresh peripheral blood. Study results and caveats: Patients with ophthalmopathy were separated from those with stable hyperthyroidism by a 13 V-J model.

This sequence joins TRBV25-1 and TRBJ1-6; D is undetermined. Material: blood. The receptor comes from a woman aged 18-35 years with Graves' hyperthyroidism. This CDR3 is CASRFEANSPLHF. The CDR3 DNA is TGTGCCTCACGTTTTGAGGCGAATTCACCCCTCCACTTT.